This TCR beta chain was recorded in a study of blood T cells in healthy people across ages. Turning to this clonotype: What it binds is unknown. The junction departs from the called germline gene at one end, perhaps through a read error.

Then a second PCR, running roughly 7 to 11 cycles, was carried out with a sample-barcoded 5' primer and a J-beta primer mix. TCRdb itself ran the 5' RACE reads through MiXCR, one entry per CDR3 protein. The top ten hold 15% to 25% of the sample, which has some 800,000 distinct CDR3 sequences, roughly 44% seen once. Per germline, CDR1 LGHNA and CDR2 YNFKEQ. The CDR3 length is 17 residues. Study outcomes and limitations: Estimated diversity, derived from one million T cells, was regarded as an underestimate. Donor CMV infection status was unknown, possibly confounding age-related changes in expanded clonotypes. Among T cells, TCR beta diversity per million cells dropped roughly linearly as age rose.

This chain uses TRBV4-2 with TRBJ2-1; TRBD2 matches 10 bases. The receptor was derived from a man aged 60 to 75 in good health. The sample was blood. The CDR3 protein is CASSQWFSGGSYNGQFF. CDR3 coding DNA: TGTGCCAGCAGCCAATGGTTTAGCGGGGGGTCCTACAATGGGCAGTTCTTC.